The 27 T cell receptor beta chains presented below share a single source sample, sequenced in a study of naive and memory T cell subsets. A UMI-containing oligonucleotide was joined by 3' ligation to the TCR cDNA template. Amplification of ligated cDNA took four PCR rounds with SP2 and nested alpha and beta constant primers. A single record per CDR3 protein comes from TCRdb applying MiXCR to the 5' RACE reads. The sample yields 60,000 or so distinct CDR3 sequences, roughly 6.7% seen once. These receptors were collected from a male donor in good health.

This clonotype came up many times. DNA of the CDR3: TGTGCCAGCGCCGTACACGCTAACACCGGGGAGCTGTTTTTT. Amino acids: CASAVHANTGELFF. The chain joins TRBV11-3 to TRBJ2-2; D gene uncertain. The CDR3 is 14 amino acids. The V gene lost 8 bases and the J gene lost 2 bases, with 12 bases spanning the gap. Germline values: CDR1 SGHNT, CDR2 YENEEA.

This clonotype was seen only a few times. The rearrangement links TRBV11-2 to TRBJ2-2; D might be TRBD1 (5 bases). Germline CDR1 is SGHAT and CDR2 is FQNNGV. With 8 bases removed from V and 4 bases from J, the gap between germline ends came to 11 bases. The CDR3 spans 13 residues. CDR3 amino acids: CASLWTITGELFF. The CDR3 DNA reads TGTGCCAGCTTATGGACAATCACCGGGGAGCTGTTTTTT.

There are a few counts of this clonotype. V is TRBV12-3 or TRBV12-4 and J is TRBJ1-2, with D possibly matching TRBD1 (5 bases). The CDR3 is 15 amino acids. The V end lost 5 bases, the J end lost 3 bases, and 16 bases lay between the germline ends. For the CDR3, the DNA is TGTGCCAGCAGTCCCTCGGGGCAGCTCGACTATGGCTACACCTTC. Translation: CASSPSGQLDYGYTF.

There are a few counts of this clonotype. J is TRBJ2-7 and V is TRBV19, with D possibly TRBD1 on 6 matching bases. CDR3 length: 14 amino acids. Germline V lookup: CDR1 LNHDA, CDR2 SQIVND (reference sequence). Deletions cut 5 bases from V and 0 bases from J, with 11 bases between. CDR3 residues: CASSEYRDSYEQYF. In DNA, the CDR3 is TGTGCCAGTAGTGAATACAGGGACTCCTACGAGCAGTACTTC.

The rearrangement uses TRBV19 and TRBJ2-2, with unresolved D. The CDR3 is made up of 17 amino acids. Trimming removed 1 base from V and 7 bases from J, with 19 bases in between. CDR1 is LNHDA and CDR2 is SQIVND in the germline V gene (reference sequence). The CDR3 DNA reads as TGTGCCAGTAGTATAGTGTCCCCCCCCGCTCGCAGCGGGGAGCTGTTTTTT. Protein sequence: CASSIVSPPARSGELFF.

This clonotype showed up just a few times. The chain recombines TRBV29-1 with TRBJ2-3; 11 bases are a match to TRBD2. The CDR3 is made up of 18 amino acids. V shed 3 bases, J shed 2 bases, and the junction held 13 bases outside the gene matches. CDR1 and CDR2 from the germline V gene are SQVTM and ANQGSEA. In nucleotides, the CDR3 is TGCAGCGTTGACGGCCCGGGGACTAGCGGTAGGGCCACAGATACGCAGTATTTT. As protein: CSVDGPGTSGRATDTQYF.

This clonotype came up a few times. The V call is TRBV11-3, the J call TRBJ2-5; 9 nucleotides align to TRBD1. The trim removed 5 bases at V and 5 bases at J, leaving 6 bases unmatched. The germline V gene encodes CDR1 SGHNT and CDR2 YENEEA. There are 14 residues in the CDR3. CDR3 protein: CASSNRGPGETQYF. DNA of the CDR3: TGTGCCAGCAGCAACAGGGGGCCGGGGGAGACCCAGTACTTC. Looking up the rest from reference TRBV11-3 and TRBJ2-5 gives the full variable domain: EAGVVQSPRYKIIEKKQPVAFWCNPISGHNTLYWYLQNLGQGPELLIRYENEEAVDDSQLPKDRFSAERLKGVDSTLKIQPAELGDSAVYLCASSNRGPGETQYFGPGTRLLVL.

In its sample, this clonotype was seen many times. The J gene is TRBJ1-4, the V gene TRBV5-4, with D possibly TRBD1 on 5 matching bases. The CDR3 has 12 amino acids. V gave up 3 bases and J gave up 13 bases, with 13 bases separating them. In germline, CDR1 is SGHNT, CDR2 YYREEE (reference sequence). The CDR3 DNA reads TGTGCCAGCAGCTCAACGGGTGGGGGACTGTTTTTT. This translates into CASSSTGGGLFF. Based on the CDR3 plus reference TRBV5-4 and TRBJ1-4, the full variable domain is ETGVTQSPTHLIKTRGQQVTLRCSSQSGHNTVSWYQQALGQGPQFIFQYYREEENGRGNFPPRFSGLQFPNYSSELNVNALELDDSALYLCASSSTGGGLFFGSGTQLSVL.

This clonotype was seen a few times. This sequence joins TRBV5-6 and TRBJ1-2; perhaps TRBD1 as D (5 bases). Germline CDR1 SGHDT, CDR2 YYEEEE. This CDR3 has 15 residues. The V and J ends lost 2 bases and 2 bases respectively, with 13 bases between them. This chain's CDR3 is CASSFYGRQNYGYTF. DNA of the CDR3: TGTGCCAGCAGCTTTTACGGCAGACAGAACTATGGCTACACCTTC.

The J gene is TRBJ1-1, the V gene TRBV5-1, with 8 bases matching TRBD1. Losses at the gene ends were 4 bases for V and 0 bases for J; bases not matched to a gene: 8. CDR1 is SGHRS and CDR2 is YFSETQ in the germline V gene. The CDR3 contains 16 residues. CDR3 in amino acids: CASSTGQGLMNTEAFF. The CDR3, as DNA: TGCGCCAGCAGCACCGGACAGGGTCTCATGAACACTGAAGCTTTCTTT.

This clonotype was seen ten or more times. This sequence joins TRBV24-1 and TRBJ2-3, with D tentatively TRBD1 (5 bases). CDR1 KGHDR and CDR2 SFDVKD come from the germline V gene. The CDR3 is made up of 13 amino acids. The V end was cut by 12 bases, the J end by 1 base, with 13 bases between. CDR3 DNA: TGTGCCGTTTCCAGGGAAGGCACAGATACGCAGTATTTT. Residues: CAVSREGTDTQYF.

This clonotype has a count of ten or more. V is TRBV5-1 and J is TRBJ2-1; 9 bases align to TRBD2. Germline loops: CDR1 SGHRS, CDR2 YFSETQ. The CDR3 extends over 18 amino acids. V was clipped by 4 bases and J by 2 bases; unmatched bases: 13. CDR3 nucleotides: TGCGCCAGCAGCCGGGCGTCAGGGGCGGGAGGGCCCTACAATGAGCAGTTCTTC. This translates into CASSRASGAGGPYNEQFF.

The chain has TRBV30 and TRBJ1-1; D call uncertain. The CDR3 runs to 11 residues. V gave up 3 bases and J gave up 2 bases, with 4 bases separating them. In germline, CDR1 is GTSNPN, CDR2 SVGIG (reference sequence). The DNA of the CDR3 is TGTGCCTGGAGCCGAAACACTGAAGCTTTCTTT. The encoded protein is CAWSRNTEAFF.

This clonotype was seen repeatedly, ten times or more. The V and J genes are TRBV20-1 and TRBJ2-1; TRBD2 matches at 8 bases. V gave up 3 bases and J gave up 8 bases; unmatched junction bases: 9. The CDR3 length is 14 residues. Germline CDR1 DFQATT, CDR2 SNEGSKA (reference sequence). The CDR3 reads CSASFAGGRYEQFF. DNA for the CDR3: TGCAGTGCTAGCTTTGCGGGGGGTCGCTATGAGCAGTTCTTC.

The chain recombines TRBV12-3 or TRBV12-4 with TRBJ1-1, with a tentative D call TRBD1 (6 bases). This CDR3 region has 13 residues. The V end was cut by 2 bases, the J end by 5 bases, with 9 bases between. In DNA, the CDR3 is TGTGCCAGCAGTTTACAGGGGATAACTGAAGCTTTCTTT. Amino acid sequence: CASSLQGITEAFF.

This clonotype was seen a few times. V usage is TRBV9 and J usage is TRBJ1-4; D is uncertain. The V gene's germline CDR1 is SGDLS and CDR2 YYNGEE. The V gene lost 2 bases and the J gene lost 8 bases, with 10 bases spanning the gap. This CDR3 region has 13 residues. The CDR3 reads CASSVDAGEKLFF. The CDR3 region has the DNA TGTGCCAGCAGCGTTGATGCCGGGGAAAAACTGTTTTTT.

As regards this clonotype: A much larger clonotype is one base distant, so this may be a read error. The chain's CDR3 is CSGSSGGYEHYF. In DNA, the CDR3 is TGCAGCGGATCTAGCGGGGGCTACGAGCATTACTTC. The J gene is TRBJ2-7, the V gene TRBV29-1, with TRBD2 matching over 10 bases. CDR1 and CDR2 (germline): SQVTM, ANQGSEA. This CDR3 is built from 12 residues.

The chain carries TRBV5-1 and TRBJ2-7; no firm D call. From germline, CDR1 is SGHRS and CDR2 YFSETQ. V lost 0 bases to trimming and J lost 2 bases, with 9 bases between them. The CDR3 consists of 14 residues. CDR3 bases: TGCGCCAGCAGCTTGGCCCCGAGGACCTACGAGCAGTACTTC. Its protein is CASSLAPRTYEQYF.

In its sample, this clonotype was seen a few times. In DNA, the CDR3 is TGTGCCAGTTCCGTGGTCCCTGATCAGCCCCAGCATTTT. Amino acids: CASSVVPDQPQHF. The chain is built from TRBV19 and TRBJ1-5, with unresolved D. In germline, CDR1 is LNHDA, CDR2 SQIVND (reference sequence). V lost 8 bases and J 5 bases, leaving 13 bases between the germline ends. The CDR3 length is 13 residues.

CDR3: CASSNSAGELFF. As DNA, the CDR3 is TGTGCCAGCAGCAACTCGGCCGGGGAGCTGTTTTTT. The chain employs TRBV7-9 and TRBJ2-2; D call uncertain. V shed 5 bases and J shed 6 bases, with 7 bases lying between them. The CDR3 length is 12 residues. Germline values: CDR1 SEHNR, CDR2 FQNEAQ (reference sequence).

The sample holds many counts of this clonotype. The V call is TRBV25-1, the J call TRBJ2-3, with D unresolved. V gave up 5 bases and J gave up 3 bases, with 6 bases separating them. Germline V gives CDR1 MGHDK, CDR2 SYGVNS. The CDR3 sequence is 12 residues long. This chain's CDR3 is CASSFGTDTQYF. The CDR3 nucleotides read TGTGCCAGCAGTTTTGGAACAGATACGCAGTATTTT.

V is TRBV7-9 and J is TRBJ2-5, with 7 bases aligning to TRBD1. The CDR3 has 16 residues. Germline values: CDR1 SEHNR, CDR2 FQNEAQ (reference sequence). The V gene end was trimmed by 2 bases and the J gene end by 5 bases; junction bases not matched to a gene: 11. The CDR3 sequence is CASSLPGTDYVETQYF. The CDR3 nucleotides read TGTGCCAGCAGCTTACCCGGGACAGACTACGTGGAGACCCAGTACTTC.

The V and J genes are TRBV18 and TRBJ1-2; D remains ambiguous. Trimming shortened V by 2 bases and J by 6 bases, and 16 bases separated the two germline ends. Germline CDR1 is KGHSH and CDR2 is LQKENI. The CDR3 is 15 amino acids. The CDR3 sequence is CASSPTLSLGDGYTF. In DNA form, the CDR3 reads TGTGCCAGCTCACCAACCCTCTCCCTCGGTGATGGCTACACCTTC.

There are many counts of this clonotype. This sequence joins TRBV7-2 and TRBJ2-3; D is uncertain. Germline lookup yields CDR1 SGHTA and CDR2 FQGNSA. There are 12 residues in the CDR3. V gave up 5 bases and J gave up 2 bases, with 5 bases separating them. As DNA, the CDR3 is TGTGCCAGCAGCACCTACACAGATACGCAGTATTTT. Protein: CASSTYTDTQYF.

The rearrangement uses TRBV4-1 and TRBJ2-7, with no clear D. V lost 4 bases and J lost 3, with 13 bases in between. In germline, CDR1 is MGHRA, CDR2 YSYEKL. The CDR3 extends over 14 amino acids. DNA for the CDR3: TGCGCCAGCAGCCCAAGGGCGTCTTACTACGAGCAGTACTTC. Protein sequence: CASSPRASYYEQYF.

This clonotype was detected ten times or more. The CDR3 sequence is CASNELQFPYEQYF. DNA of the CDR3: TGTGCCAGCAACGAACTACAGTTTCCCTACGAGCAGTACTTC. The rearrangement links TRBV6-1 to TRBJ2-7; D unresolved. CDR3 size: 14 residues. The V gene lost 7 bases and the J gene lost 2 bases, with 15 bases spanning the gap. Per germline, CDR1 MNHNS and CDR2 SASEGT.

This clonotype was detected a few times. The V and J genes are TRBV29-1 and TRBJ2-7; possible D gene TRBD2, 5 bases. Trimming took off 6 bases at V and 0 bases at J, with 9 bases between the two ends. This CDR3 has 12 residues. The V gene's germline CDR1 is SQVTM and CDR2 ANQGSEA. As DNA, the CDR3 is TGCAGCGTGGGGAGCCACTCCTACGAGCAGTACTTC. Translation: CSVGSHSYEQYF.